One sample yielded the 8 T cell receptor beta chains listed below, sequenced in a study of beta chain features in type 1 diabetes. The isolated RNA, all of it, was reverse transcribed, so expressed TCRB transcripts were what got sequenced. Assay used: immunoSEQ multiplex PCR; TCRdb lists only in-frame clones, some missing. The sample includes some 370,000 clones, 9.6% of them seen just once. These TCRs are of unknown antigen specificity. Study findings and constraints: Across all four CD4+ subsets, people with type 1 diabetes showed modestly shorter TCRB CDR3s.

Specimen: central memory CD4+ T cells from blood. The receptors were sampled from a man aged 30 to 45 with type 1 diabetes.

This clone has only a few counts. The chain combines TRBV9 with TRBJ2-3; maybe TRBD1 (7 bases). V lost 2 bases, J lost 5 bases, and 21 bases lay in between. Germline CDR1 and CDR2: SGDLS and YYNGEE. This CDR3 comprises 17 residues. The CDR3 region is CASSVSGGGQGKDTQYF. The CDR3 DNA is TGTGCCAGCAGCGTTAGTGGAGGGGGCCAGGGAAAAGATACGCAGTATTTT.

This clone was observed a few times. The chain combines TRBV13 with TRBJ1-5; D call uncertain. Germline CDR1 reads PRHDT; CDR2 reads FYEKMQ (reference sequence). CDR3 length: 11 amino acids. V was shortened by 6 bases and J by 9 bases, with 9 bases between the two germline ends. This chain's CDR3 is CASSERGPQHF. The CDR3 coding sequence is TGTGCCAGCAGTGAAAGAGGGCCCCAGCATTTT.

This clone occurred a few times. V gene TRBV5-1 combines with J gene TRBJ2-1; tentatively, D is TRBD2 (6 bases). The CDR3 extends over 16 amino acids. CDR1 is SGHRS, CDR2 YFSETQ, per germline. The V and J ends lost 0 bases and 3 bases respectively, with 13 bases between them. In DNA form, the CDR3 reads TGCGCCAGCAGCTTGGGGTTCGGGAGCGACTACAATGAGCAGTTCTTC. This gives the protein CASSLGFGSDYNEQFF.

This clone appeared many times. The rearrangement joins TRBV7-9 to TRBJ2-7; TRBD1 matches 11 bases. Germline V gives CDR1 SEHNR, CDR2 FQNEAQ (reference sequence). This CDR3 comprises 15 residues. The V segment lost 4 bases and the J segment 2 bases; nucleotides outside the gene matches: 4. As DNA, the CDR3 is TGTGCCAGCAGCTCCCCGGGACAGGGGGCCTACGAGCAGTACTTC. This codes for CASSSPGQGAYEQYF.

This clone occurred a few times. The J gene is TRBJ2-2, the V gene TRBV4-3; D ambiguous. Trimming stripped 0 bases from V and 7 bases from J, with 12 bases between. Germline CDR1 reads LGHNA; CDR2 reads YSLEER. The CDR3 spans 15 residues. The CDR3 protein is CASSQDIRADGELFF. In nucleotides, the CDR3 is TGCGCCAGCAGCCAAGATATTAGAGCAGACGGGGAGCTGTTTTTT.

This clone has more than one count but fewer than ten. V is TRBV18 and J is TRBJ1-4; D unresolved. Germline CDR1 and CDR2: KGHSH and LQKENI. The CDR3 consists of 14 residues. The ends were cut back, 2 bases at V and 0 bases at J, with 4 bases in the middle. The CDR3 coding sequence is TGTGCCAGCTCACCAGCTTCAACTAATGAAAAACTGTTTTTT. Amino acids: CASSPASTNEKLFF.

This chain joins TRBV4-1 and TRBJ2-1, with 11 bases lining up with TRBD1. This CDR3 comprises 16 residues. CDR1 is MGHRA, CDR2 YSYEKL, per germline. The V and J ends lost 5 bases and 0 bases, in that order; junction bases with no gene match: 3. The DNA for the CDR3 is TGCGCCAGCAGCGGACAGGGGGCGGTCTCCTACAATGAGCAGTTCTTC. Translating it yields CASSGQGAVSYNEQFF.

Comments on this clone: Other DNA sequences within the sample encode an identical CDR3. This sequence joins TRBV7-9 and TRBJ2-2; D gene uncertain. The germline V gene has CDR1 SEHNR and CDR2 FQNEAQ (reference sequence). V lost 1 base, J lost 5 bases, and 8 bases lay in between. The CDR3 runs 14 residues. DNA for the CDR3: TGTGCCAGCAGCTTAGGATCGGCAACCGGGGAGCTGTTTTTT. Protein sequence: CASSLGSATGELFF.